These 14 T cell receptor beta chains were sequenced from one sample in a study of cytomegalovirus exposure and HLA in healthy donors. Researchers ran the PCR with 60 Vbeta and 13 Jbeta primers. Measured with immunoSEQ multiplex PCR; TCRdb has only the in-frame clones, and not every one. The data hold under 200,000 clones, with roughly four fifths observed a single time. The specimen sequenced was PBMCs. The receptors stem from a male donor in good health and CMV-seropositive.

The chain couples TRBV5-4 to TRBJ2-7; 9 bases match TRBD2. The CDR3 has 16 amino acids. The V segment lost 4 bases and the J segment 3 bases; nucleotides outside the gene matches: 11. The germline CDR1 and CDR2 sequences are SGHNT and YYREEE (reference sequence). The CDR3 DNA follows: TGTGCCAGCAGCGGAGCTGCCGGGACTAGCCTCTACGAGCAGTACTTC. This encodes CASSGAAGTSLYEQYF. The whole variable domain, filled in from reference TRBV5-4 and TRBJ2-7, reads ETGVTQSPTHLIKTRGQQVTLRCSSQSGHNTVSWYQQALGQGPQFIFQYYREEENGRGNFPPRFSGLQFPNYSSELNVNALELDDSALYLCASSGAAGTSLYEQYFGPGTRLTVT.

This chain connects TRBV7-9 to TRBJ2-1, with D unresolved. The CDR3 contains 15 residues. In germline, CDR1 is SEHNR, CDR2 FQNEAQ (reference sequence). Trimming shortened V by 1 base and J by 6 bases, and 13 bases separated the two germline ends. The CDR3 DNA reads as TGTGCCAGCAGCTTAGGGCGAGCGCTCTCCAATGAGCAGTTCTTC. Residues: CASSLGRALSNEQFF.

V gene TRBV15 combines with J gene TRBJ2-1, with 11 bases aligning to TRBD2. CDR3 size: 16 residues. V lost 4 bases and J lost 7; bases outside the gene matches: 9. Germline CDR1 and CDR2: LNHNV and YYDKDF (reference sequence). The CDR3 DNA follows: TGTGCCACCAGCATAGAACTAGCGGGAGTGTTGAATGAGCAGTTCTTC. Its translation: CATSIELAGVLNEQFF.

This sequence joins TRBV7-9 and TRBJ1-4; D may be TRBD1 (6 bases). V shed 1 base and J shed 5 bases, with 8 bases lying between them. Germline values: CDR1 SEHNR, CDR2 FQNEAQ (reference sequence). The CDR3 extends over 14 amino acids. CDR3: CASSLGQANEKLFF. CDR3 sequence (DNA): TGTGCCAGCAGCTTAGGACAGGCCAATGAAAAACTGTTTTTT.

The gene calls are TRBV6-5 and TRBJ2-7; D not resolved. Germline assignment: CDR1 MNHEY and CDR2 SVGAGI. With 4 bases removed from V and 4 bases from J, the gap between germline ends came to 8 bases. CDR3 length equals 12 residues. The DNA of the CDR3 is TGTGCCAGCAGTTCCTTTAGTTACGAGCAGTACTTC. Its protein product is CASSSFSYEQYF.

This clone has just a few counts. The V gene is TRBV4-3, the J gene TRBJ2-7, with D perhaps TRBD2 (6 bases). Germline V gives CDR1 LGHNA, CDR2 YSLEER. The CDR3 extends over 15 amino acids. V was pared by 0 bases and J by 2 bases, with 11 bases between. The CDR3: CASSQDPGTPYEQYF. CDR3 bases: TGCGCCAGCAGCCAAGACCCTGGGACTCCCTACGAGCAGTACTTC.

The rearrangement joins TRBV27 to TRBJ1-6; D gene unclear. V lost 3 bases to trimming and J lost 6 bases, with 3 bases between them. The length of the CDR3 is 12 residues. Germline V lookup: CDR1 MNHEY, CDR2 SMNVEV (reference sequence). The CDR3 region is CASSFLNSPLHF. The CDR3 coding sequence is TGTGCCAGCAGTTTCCTTAATTCACCCCTCCACTTT.

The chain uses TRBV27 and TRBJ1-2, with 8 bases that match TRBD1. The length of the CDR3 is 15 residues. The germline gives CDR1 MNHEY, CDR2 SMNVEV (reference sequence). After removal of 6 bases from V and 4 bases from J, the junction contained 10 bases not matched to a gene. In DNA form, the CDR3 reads TGTGCCAGCAGCCGGACAGGGCGCGACGGCTATGGCTACACCTTC. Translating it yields CASSRTGRDGYGYTF.

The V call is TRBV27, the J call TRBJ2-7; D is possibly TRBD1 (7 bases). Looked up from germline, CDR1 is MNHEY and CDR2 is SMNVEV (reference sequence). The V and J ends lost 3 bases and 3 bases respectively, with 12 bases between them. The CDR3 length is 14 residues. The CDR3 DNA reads TGTGCCAGCAGTTTCGCGGGACAGCTCTACGAGCAGTACTTC. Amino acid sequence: CASSFAGQLYEQYF.

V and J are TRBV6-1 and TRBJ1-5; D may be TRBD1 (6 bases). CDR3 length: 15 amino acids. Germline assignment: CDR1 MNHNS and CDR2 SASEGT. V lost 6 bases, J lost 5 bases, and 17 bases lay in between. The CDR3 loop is CASRSFTGYHQPQHF. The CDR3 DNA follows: TGTGCCAGCAGGAGCTTTACAGGGTACCATCAGCCCCAGCATTTT.

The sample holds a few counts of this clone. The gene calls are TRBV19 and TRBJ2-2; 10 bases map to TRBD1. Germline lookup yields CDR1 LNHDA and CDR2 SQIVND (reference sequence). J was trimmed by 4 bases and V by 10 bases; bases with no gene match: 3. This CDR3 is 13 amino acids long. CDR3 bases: TGTGCCACCGGACAGGGGGGCACCGGGGAGCTGTTTTTT. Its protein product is CATGQGGTGELFF.

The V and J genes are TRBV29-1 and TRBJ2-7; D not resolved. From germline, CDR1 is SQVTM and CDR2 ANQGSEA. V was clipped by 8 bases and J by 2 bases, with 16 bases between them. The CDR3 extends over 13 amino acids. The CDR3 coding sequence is TGCAGCACTCAAGGTGACAAGACCTACGAGCAGTACTTC. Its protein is CSTQGDKTYEQYF.

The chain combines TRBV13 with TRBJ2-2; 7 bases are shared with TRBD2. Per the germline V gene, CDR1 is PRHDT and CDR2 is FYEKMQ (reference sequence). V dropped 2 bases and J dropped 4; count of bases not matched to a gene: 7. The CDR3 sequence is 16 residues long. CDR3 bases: TGTGCCAGCAGCTTAATAATAGCGGGCGCCACCGGGGAGCTGTTTTTT. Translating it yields CASSLIIAGATGELFF.

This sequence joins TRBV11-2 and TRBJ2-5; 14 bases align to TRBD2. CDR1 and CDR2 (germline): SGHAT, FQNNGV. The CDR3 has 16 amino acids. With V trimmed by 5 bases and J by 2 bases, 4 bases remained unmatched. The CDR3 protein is CASSQGTSGSQETQYF. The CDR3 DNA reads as TGTGCCAGCAGCCAGGGGACTAGCGGGAGTCAAGAGACCCAGTACTTC.